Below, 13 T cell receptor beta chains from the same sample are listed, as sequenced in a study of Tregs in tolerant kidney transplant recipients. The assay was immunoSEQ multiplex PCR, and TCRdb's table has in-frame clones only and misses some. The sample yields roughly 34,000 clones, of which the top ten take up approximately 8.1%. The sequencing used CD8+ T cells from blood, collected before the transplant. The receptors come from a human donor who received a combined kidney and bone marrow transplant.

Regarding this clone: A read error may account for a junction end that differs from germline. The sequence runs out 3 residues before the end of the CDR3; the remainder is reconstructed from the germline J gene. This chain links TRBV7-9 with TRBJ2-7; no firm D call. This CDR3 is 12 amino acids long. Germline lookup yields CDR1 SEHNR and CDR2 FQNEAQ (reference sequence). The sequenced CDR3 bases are TGTTCCAGCAGCTTGCCGGCCTACGAG. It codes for CSSSLPAYE. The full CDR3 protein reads CSSSLPAYEQYF. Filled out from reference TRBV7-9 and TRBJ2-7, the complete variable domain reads DTGVSQNPRHKITKRGQNVTFRCDPISEHNRLYWYRQTLGQGPEFLTYFQNEAQLEKSRLLSDRFSAERPKGSFSTLEIQRTEQGDSAMYLCSSSLPAYEQYFGPGTRLTVT.

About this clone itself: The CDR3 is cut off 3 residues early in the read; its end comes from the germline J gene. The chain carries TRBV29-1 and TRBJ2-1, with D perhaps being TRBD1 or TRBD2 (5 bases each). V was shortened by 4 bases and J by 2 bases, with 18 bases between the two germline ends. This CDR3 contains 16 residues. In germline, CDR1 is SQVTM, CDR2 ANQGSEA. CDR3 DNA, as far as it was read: TGCAGCGTTGTGGGGCGAGGGGCCGACACCTACAATGAG. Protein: CSVVGRGADTYNE. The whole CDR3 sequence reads CSVVGRGADTYNEQFF.

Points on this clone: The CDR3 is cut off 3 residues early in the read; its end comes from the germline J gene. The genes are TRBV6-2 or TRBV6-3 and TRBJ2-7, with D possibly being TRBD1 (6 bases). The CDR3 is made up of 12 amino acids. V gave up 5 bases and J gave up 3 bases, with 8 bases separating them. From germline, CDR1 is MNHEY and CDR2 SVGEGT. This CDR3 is CASSDRFYEQYF. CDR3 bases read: TGTGCCAGCAGTGACAGGTTCTACGAG.

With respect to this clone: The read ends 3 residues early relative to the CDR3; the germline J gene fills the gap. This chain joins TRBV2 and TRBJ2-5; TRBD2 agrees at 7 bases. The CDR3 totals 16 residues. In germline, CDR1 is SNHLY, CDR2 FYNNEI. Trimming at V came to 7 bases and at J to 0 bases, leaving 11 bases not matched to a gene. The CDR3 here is CASTEGGAGYQETQYF. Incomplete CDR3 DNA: TGTGCCAGCACCGAGGGAGGGGCAGGCTACCAAGAGACC. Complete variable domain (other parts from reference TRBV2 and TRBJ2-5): EPEVTQTPSHQVTQMGQEVILRCVPISNHLYFYWYRQILGQKVEFLVSFYNNEISEKSEIFDDQFSVERPDGSNFTLKIRSTKLEDSAMYFCASTEGGAGYQETQYFGPGTRLLVL.

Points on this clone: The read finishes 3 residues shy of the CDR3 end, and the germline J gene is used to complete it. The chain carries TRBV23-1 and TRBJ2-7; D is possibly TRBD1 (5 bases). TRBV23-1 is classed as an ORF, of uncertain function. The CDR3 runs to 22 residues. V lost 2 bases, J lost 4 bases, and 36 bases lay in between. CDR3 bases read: TGCGCCAGCAGTCAAGAGGAATGGACGAGGATTAACAGGCGCTCCAGGCCTTACGAG. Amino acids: CASSQEEWTRINRRSRPYE. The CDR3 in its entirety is CASSQEEWTRINRRSRPYEQYF.

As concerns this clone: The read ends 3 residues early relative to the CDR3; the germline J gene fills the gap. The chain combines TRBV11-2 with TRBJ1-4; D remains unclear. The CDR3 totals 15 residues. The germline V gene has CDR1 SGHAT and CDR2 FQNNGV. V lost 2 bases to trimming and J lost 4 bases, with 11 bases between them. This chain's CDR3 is CASSLRAADNEKLFF. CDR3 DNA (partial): TGTGCCAGCAGCTTAAGGGCCGCTGATAATGAAAAA. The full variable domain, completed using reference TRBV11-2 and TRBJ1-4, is EAGVAQSPRYKIIEKRQSVAFWCNPISGHATLYWYQQILGQGPKLLIQFQNNGVVDDSQLPKDRFSAERLKGVDSTLKIQPAKLEDSAVYLCASSLRAADNEKLFFGSGTQLSVL.

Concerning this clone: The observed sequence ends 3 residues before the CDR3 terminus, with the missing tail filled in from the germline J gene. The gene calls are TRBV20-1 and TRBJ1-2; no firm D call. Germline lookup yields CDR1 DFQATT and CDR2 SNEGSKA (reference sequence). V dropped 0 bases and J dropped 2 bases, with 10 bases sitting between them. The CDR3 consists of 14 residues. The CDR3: CSARDRVTNYGYTF. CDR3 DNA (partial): TGCAGTGCTAGAGATAGGGTAACCAACTATGGC.

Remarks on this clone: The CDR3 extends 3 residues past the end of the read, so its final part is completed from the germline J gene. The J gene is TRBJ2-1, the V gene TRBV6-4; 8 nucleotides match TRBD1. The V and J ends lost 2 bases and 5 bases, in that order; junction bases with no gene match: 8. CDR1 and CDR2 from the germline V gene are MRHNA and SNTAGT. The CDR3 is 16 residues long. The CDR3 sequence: CASSDGVGQGHNEQFF. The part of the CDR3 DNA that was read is TGTGCCAGCAGTGACGGGGTCGGACAGGGACACAATGAG.

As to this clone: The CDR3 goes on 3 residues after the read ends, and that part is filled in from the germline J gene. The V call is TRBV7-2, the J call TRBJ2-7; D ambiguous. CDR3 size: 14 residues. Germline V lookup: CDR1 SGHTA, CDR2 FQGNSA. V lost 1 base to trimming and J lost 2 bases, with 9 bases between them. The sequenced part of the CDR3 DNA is TGTGCCAGCAGCTTAGGACATCCTCCCTACGAG. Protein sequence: CASSLGHPPYE. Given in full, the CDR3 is CASSLGHPPYEQYF.

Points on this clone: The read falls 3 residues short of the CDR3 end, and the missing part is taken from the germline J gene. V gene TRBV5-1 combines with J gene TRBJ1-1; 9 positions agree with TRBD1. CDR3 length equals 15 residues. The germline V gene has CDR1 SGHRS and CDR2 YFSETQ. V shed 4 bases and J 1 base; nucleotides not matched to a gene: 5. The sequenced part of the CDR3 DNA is TGCGCCAGCAGCGAAGCGACAGGGGGGAACACTGAA. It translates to CASSEATGGNTE. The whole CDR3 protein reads CASSEATGGNTEAFF.

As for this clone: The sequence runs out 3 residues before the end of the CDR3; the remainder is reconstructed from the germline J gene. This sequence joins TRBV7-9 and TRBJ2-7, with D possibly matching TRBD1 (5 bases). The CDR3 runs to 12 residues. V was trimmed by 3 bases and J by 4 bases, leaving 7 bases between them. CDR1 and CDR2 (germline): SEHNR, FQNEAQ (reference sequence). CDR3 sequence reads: CASSFPGYEQYF. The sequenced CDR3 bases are TGTGCCAGCAGCTTCCCAGGGTACGAG.

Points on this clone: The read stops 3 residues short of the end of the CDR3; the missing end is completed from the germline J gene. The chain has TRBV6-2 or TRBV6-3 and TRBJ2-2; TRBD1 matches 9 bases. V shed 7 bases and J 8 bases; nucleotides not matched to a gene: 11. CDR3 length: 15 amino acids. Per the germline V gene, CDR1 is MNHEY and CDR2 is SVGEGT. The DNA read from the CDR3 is TGTGCCAGCACCCCCCCACAGGGGGCGCTGGGGGAG. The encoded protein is CASTPPQGALGE. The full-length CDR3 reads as CASTPPQGALGELFF.

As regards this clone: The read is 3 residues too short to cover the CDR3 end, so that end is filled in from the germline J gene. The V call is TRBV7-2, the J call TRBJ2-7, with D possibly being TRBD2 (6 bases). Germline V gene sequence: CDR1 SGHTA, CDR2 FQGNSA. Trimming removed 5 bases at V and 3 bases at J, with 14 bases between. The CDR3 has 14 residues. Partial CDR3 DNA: TGTGCCAGCAGCGCCACGACCGGGGGCTACGAG. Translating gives CASSATTGGYE. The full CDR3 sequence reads CASSATTGGYEQYF.